The clone carrying this T cell receptor beta chain appeared a single time. The antigen remains undetermined. The data belong to a study of shared clonotypes between healthy human individuals. Overall study context: Sampling drew on donors who were two women and a few men aged 18 to 49.

The germline V and J ends were trimmed by 2 bases and 8 bases, with 11 bases remaining between them. CDR3 length: 13 amino acids. Germline V gives CDR1 MNHEY, CDR2 SVGAGI. Profiling relied on immunoSEQ multiplex PCR, and the TCRdb table lists in-frame clones only, not all of them. The repertoire holds approximately 1,500,000 clones, with about 98% as singletons. Points from the study as a whole: Donors were few, which limited the genetic and exposure-history diversity represented.

Splitting the CD4+ cells yielded a CD45RA+ naive subset and a CD45RA-negative memory subset. The receptor was derived from a man between 25 and 39 years old in good health. The sequenced sample consisted of naive CD4+ T cells sorted from blood. Subset in this sample: CD45RA+ positively selected. This chain joins TRBV6-5 and TRBJ2-3; D may be TRBD2 (6 bases). The CDR3 DNA is TGTGCCAGCAGTTACCAGGGCGGGGCTACGCAGTATTTT. Protein product: CASSYQGGATQYF.